One and the same sample provided the 16 T cell receptor beta chains below, sequenced in a study of T-cell memory formation after mild COVID-19. TCRdb passed the 5' RACE reads through MiXCR, listing each CDR3 protein once. The repertoire consists of roughly 200,000 distinct CDR3 sequences, with 16% occurring once and the leading ten covering roughly 2.1%. The material sequenced was PBMCs or a T cell subset sorted from them (not recorded which). The receptor set was obtained from an adult woman who had mild COVID-19 (a few samples of this study predate the infection). Cell type and time point are not known.

The V and J genes are TRBV20-1 and TRBJ1-6, with TRBD1 matching 8 bases. Trimming cost V 1 base and J 8 bases; bases outside gene matches: 7. CDR3 length equals 15 residues. Germline-derived CDR1 and CDR2 are DFQATT and SNEGSKA (reference sequence). The CDR3: CSARARQGPYSPLHF. The CDR3 DNA reads as TGCAGTGCTAGAGCCCGACAGGGGCCCTATTCACCCCTCCACTTT.

This clonotype occurred many times. The J gene is TRBJ2-7, the V gene TRBV30; either TRBD1 or TRBD2 may supply D (5 bases each). Germline V gene data show CDR1 as GTSNPN and CDR2 as SVGIG (reference sequence). This CDR3 is built from 14 residues. V was cut by 4 bases and J by 6 bases, with 19 bases left in between. CDR3 coding DNA: TGTGCCTGGAAGGTTGGGGGAGTTCCGGGCGAGCAGTACTTC. Translated, it gives CAWKVGGVPGEQYF.

This clonotype was found a few times. V is TRBV5-5 and J is TRBJ2-3; D call uncertain. This CDR3 spans 17 amino acids. The V and J ends lost 2 bases and 0 bases respectively, with 16 bases between them. CDR1 and CDR2 (germline): SGHKS, YYEKEE (reference sequence). CDR3 protein: CASSFPLSPVSTDTQYF. The DNA for the CDR3 is TGTGCCAGCAGCTTTCCCTTATCCCCTGTAAGCACAGATACGCAGTATTTT.

This clonotype was seen a few times. This rearrangement joins TRBV3-1 to TRBJ2-1; D might be TRBD1 or TRBD2, each matching 5 bases. V was clipped by 0 bases and J by 9 bases, with 18 bases between them. CDR1 is LGHDT and CDR2 is YNNKEL in the germline V gene (reference sequence). The CDR3 totals 16 residues. The CDR3 here is CASSQDTMGDRGEQFF. The CDR3 DNA follows: TGTGCCAGCAGCCAAGATACTATGGGGGACCGAGGTGAGCAGTTCTTC.

The chain combines TRBV27 with TRBJ1-2; D is undetermined. The CDR3 is 13 residues long. CDR1 is MNHEY, CDR2 SMNVEV, per germline (reference sequence). V lost 5 bases and J lost 7, with 14 bases in between. CDR3 loop: CASSPRLYAGYTF. DNA of the CDR3: TGTGCCAGCAGTCCACGGTTGTATGCTGGCTACACCTTC.

This clonotype was seen more than once but under ten times. The chain uses TRBV27 and TRBJ2-2, with 8 bases aligning to TRBD2. The CDR3 is made up of 15 amino acids. Germline V gene data show CDR1 as MNHEY and CDR2 as SMNVEV (reference sequence). V lost 7 bases and J lost 0; bases outside the gene matches: 4. The CDR3 protein is CASTEAGANTGELFF. CDR3 DNA: TGTGCCAGCACCGAAGCGGGAGCGAACACCGGGGAGCTGTTTTTT.

This chain links TRBV12-3 or TRBV12-4 with TRBJ2-7; 9 bases are shared with TRBD1. CDR3 size: 16 residues. Trimming took 5 bases from V and 0 from J; bases not matched to a gene: 8. CDR3 DNA sequence: TGTGCCAGCAGTAGCTTAGGGACAGGGAACTCCTACGAGCAGTACTTC. Amino acids: CASSSLGTGNSYEQYF.

The table lists this clonotype with a few counts. CDR3 DNA sequence: TGCGCCAGCAGCTTGTCTCCAGGAGAGACCCAGTACTTC. The encoded protein is CASSLSPGETQYF. This chain connects TRBV5-1 to TRBJ2-5; D is uncertain. The CDR3 runs to 13 residues. Per germline, CDR1 SGHRS and CDR2 YFSETQ. V gave up 1 base and J gave up 4 bases, with 8 bases separating them.

J is TRBJ1-1 and V is TRBV12-3 or TRBV12-4; maybe TRBD1 (5 bases). V was shortened by 3 bases and J by 9 bases, with 14 bases between the two germline ends. This CDR3 contains 13 residues. DNA of the CDR3: TGTGCCAGCAGTTTGATCGCCTGGGGGAAAGCTTTCTTT. It codes for CASSLIAWGKAFF.

V and J are TRBV20-1 and TRBJ1-5; maybe TRBD1 (5 bases). V was trimmed by 6 bases and J by 6 bases, leaving 21 bases between them. This CDR3 region has 15 residues. The V gene's germline CDR1 is DFQATT and CDR2 SNEGSKA (reference sequence). CDR3 protein: CSARTGNGQSQPQHF. Written as DNA, the CDR3 is TGCAGTGCCAGAACAGGAAACGGGCAAAGTCAGCCCCAGCATTTT.

This chain uses TRBV5-1 with TRBJ1-5; D possibly corresponds to TRBD1 (6 bases). V shed 4 bases and J shed 1 base, with 15 bases lying between them. This CDR3 comprises 16 residues. The germline V gene encodes CDR1 SGHRS and CDR2 YFSETQ. CDR3 loop: CASSIDPGQSNQPQHF. The CDR3 DNA sequence: TGCGCCAGCAGCATTGACCCTGGACAGAGCAATCAGCCCCAGCATTTT.

The chain uses TRBV19 and TRBJ2-7; 9 nucleotides agree with TRBD2. J gave up 5 bases and V 8 bases, and 7 bases lay outside the gene matches. The CDR3 is 13 amino acids. Germline V CDR1 and CDR2: LNHDA, SQIVND (reference sequence). The DNA for the CDR3 is TGTGCCAGTCGAGGCGGGAGGGCTGACGAGCAGTACTTC. Translating gives CASRGGRADEQYF.

This clonotype has just a few counts. The chain recombines TRBV7-9 with TRBJ2-1; 13 bases align to TRBD2. The CDR3 sequence is 14 residues long. V lost 5 bases, J lost 12 bases, and 7 bases stayed unmatched. Germline V lookup: CDR1 SEHNR, CDR2 FQNEAQ (reference sequence). CDR3 amino acids: CASSETSGGASQFF. The CDR3 region has the DNA TGTGCCAGCAGCGAAACTAGCGGGGGGGCTTCGCAGTTCTTC. The full variable domain, its missing parts supplied by reference TRBV7-9 and TRBJ2-1, is DTGVSQNPRHKITKRGQNVTFRCDPISEHNRLYWYRQTLGQGPEFLTYFQNEAQLEKSRLLSDRFSAERPKGSFSTLEIQRTEQGDSAMYLCASSETSGGASQFFGPGTRLTVL.

J is TRBJ2-7 and V is TRBV15; D is unclear. V dropped 3 bases and J dropped 5 bases, with 14 bases sitting between them. The CDR3 is 14 residues long. Germline CDR1 LNHNV, CDR2 YYDKDF (reference sequence). The CDR3 region has the DNA TGTGCCACCAGCAGTGTGTCTAGGCGAAACGAGCAGTACTTC. It encodes CATSSVSRRNEQYF.

This clonotype was counted at least ten times. CDR3 residues: CASSPTSGMAEQFF. As DNA, the CDR3 is TGTGCCAGCAGCCCGACTAGCGGGATGGCTGAGCAGTTCTTC. V and J are TRBV4-2 and TRBJ2-1; 11 bases fit TRBD2. Germline-derived CDR1 and CDR2 are LGHNA and YNFKEQ. The CDR3 sequence is 14 residues long. V was clipped by 4 bases and J by 9 bases; unmatched bases: 5.

This clonotype was seen ten or more times. The V gene is TRBV7-9, the J gene TRBJ1-4; TRBD1 aligns across 9 bases. Unmatched junction bases numbered 1, after V lost 3 bases and J lost 5 bases. CDR1 is SEHNR, CDR2 FQNEAQ, per germline (reference sequence). This CDR3 is built from 14 residues. Here the CDR3 DNA reads TGTGCCAGCAGCTTGGGACAGGGAAATGAAAAACTGTTTTTT. As protein: CASSLGQGNEKLFF.